The T cell receptor (beta chain) described here comes from a study of T cells after yellow fever vaccination. Study results and caveats: A small proportion of clonotypes was detected in both the CD4 and CD8 compartments. Detected again after the booster were most primary-vaccination clones, at 95% to 98% CD4 and 80% to 90% CD8.

Looked up from germline, CDR1 is MNHNY and CDR2 is SVGAGI (reference sequence). The CDR3 totals 12 residues. V shed 6 bases and J shed 8 bases, with 12 bases lying between them. Ten or more counts support this clonotype. Its specificity is not known. TCRdb called the 5' RACE reads again in MiXCR, with one record for every CDR3 protein. Here the sample spans 150,000 to 200,000 distinct CDR3 sequences, around 9% being singletons. This chain joins TRBV6-6 and TRBJ2-3; no firm D call. The sequence came from a man between 18 and 35 years old who received the YFV17D yellow fever vaccine. The sequencing used CD8+ T cells sorted from PBMCs, collected 45 days after the yellow fever booster vaccination. In nucleotides, the CDR3 is TGTGCCAGCAGCCCAAGAGTCCGTACGCAGTATTTT. This sequence encodes CASSPRVRTQYF.